This T cell receptor beta chain was captured by sequencing in a study of T-cell reconstitution after alpha-beta-depleted transplantation in children. This clonotype was found once. This CDR3 has 11 amino acids. Germline CDR1 and CDR2: DFQATT and SNEGSKA (reference sequence). The V and J ends lost 7 bases and 6 bases respectively, with 11 bases between them. This sample's TCRbeta library carried unique molecular identifier barcodes. Via MiXCR, TCRdb re-called the PCR reads, giving one row per CDR3 protein. The data contain approximately 590,000 distinct CDR3 sequences, 8% to 11% of them singletons. The specimen comprised PBMCs from the stem cell graft donor, sampled from the stem cell graft. This rearrangement joins TRBV20-1 to TRBJ2-3; D gene uncertain. This clonotype originated in a human donor who donated a stem cell graft to a child with acute myeloid leukemia. For the CDR3, the DNA is TGCAGTGGAATAGGTGCCGATACGCAGTATTTT. It is translated as CSGIGADTQYF.